This entry describes one TCR beta chain. Its antigen has not been determined. Base-call qualities are not available, and no considerably larger clone is one nucleotide away. These data belong to a study of blood T cell repertoires in COVID-19 (dated by TCRdb to about 2020). Describing the broader study: Samples from collaborators originated in the United States, Italy and Spain and spanned both the acute and convalescent phases of COVID-19. The material from the prospective study consisted of cDNA or gDNA derived from T cells, B-cell-depleted T cells, or PBMCs. Deeply sampled blood TCRbeta repertoires from subjects exposed to, actively infected with, or recovered from COVID-19 were included in the dataset. The repertoires were released in a freely available public database meant as a resource for research on the immune response to SARS-CoV-2. The samples were drawn from two sources: the first 160 participants of the ongoing ImmuneRACE study, and about 1,300 subjects contributed by 6 global collaborators. Nearly every sample came with metadata listing a de-identified subject ID, COVID-19 status, age in years and sex. Where available, HLA class I and class II types were taken from metadata supplied by the sample provider and were not determined by assay-based typing. Beyond this particular receptor, the publication reports: Clinical and demographic metadata were provided uncurated, with the amount varying by source and participant.

TCRbeta CDR3 regions were amplified from genomic DNA using the immunoSEQ Assay, a bias-controlled multiplex PCR. The authors processed their data as follows. Nucleated cell counts per sample were estimated from amplification of reference gene primers within the assay. Sequence reads were collapsed and filtered to measure the absolute abundance of every unique TCRbeta CDR3 rearrangement. Productive Simpson clonality was computed per sample as the square root of Simpson's diversity index over productive rearrangements. In its TCRdb copy, this immuneACCESS table keeps in-frame sequences only and misses some clones. Where compared with another copy, unresolved V genes explain less than half of these, and the others have no known cause. V, J and clone size are taken as reported in that table, and D and trimming were inferred from the DNA itself. In this sample the table shows 60,000 to 85,000 clones, roughly 84% of which occur a single time. The ten largest clones take up roughly 43% of the sample.

Collaborating institutions collected whole blood in K2EDTA tubes following their own protocols. For TCRbeta analysis, collaborators shipped samples as frozen whole blood, isolated PBMCs, or DNA extracted from either of those sample types. The CDR3 holds 13 amino acids from the cysteine to the phenylalanine. Of all the DNA, just the CDR3 is kept, 39 bases in frame from base 1. CDR1 ENHRY and CDR2 SYGVKD are derived from the germline V gene. V is trimmed back by 4 bases and J by 7 bases, and the junction contains 4 bases that no gene match accounts for. Sequenced material: peripheral blood. This clonotype was obtained from an older man with acute or convalescent COVID-19. The chain was built from TRBV10-3 and TRBJ1-2; the central 9 bases match TRBD1. CDR3 loop: CAISGQGEGGYTF. The DNA sequence reads TGTGCCATCAGTGGACAGGGGGAGGGTGGCTACACCTTC.